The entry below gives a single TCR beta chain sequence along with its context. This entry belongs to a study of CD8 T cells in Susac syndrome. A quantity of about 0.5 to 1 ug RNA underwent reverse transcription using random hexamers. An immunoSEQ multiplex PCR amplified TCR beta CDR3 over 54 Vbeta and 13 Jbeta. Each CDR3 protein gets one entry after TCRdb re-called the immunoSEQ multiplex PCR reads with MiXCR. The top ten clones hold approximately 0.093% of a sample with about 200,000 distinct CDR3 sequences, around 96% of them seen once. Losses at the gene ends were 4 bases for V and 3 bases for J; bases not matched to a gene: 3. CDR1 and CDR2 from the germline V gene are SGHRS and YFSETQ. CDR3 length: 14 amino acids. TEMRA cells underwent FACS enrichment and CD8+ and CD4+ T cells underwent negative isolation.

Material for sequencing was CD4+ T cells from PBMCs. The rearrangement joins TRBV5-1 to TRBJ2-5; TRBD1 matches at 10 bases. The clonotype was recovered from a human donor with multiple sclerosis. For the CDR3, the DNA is TGCGCCAGCAGCGGCGGGACAGGGGAAGAGACCCAGTACTTC. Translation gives CASSGGTGEETQYF. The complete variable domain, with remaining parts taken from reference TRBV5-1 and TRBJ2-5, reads KAGVTQTPRYLIKTRGQQVTLSCSPISGHRSVSWYQQTPGQGLQFLFEYFSETQRNKGNFPGRFSGRQFSNSRSEMNVSTLELGDSALYLCASSGGTGEETQYFGPGTRLLVL.